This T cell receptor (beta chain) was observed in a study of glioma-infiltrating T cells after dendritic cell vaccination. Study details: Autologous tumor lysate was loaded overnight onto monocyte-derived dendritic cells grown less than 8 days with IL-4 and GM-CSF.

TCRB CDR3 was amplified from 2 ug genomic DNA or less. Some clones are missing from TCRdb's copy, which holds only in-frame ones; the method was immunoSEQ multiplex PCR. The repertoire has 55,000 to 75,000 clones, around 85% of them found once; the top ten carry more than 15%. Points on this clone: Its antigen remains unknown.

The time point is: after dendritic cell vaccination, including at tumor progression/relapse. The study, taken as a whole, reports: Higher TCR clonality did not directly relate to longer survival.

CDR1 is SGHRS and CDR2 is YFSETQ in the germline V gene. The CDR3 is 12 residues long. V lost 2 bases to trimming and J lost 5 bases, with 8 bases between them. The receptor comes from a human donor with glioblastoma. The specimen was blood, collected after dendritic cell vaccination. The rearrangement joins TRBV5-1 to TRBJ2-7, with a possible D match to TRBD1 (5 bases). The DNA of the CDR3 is TGCGCCAGCAGCTTTTGGGGCGACGAGCAGTACTTC. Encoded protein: CASSFWGDEQYF.